This T cell receptor (beta chain) was found in a study of cytomegalovirus exposure and HLA in healthy donors. Primers included in the PCR were 60 Vbeta and 13 Jbeta primers. The method was immunoSEQ multiplex PCR; TCRdb's version includes in-frame clones alone and lacks a portion of them. Among roughly 140,000 clones listed, over 70% were seen once. Trimming left V 10 bases short and J 0 bases short, with 12 bases between. Germline loops: CDR1 ENHRY, CDR2 SYGVKD. The CDR3 loop spans 13 amino acids. The sequenced material came from PBMCs. The sequence was collected from a man aged 35 to 55 in good health and CMV-seropositive. The chain employs TRBV10-3 and TRBJ1-1; D is possibly TRBD1 (5 bases). The CDR3 sequence is CATREQLNTEAFF. The CDR3, as DNA: TGTGCCACCAGGGAACAGTTGAACACTGAAGCTTTCTTT.